One and the same sample provided the 3 T cell receptor beta chains below, sequenced in a study of STAT5B mutations in CD4+ large granular lymphocyte leukemia (dated by TCRdb to the early 2020s). Libraries came from the immunoSEQ multiplex PCR assay. TCRdb mirrors the immuneACCESS table, restricted to in-frame sequences. Some clones are absent from its copies; in checked studies, under half trace to an unresolved V gene, and the reason for the others is unknown. This sample holds tens of thousands of clones; 70% to 85% were observed only once. The ten largest account for approximately 0.32% of the sample. Source material: CD4+ T cells from blood buffy coats. The receptors were gathered from a human donor in good health.

V gene TRBV5-4 combines with J gene TRBJ1-1; D is unclear. V shed 0 bases and J shed 6 bases, with 6 bases lying between them. This CDR3 comprises 12 residues. The germline CDR1 and CDR2 sequences are SGHNT and YYREEE (reference sequence). For the CDR3, the DNA is TGTGCCAGCAGCTTGGCAACTGCTGAAGCTTTCTTT. As protein: CASSLATAEAFF.

This clone was recorded once. The chain has TRBV7-3 and TRBJ1-6; maybe TRBD1 (6 bases). V was trimmed by 1 base and J by 9 bases, leaving 10 bases between them. The CDR3 spans 14 residues. CDR1 and CDR2 (germline): SGHTA, FQGTGA. The CDR3 DNA is TGTGCCAGCAGCTTAAACAGGGCTGCTTCACCCCTCCACTTT. The encoded protein is CASSLNRAASPLHF.

CDR3 residues: CAISRVITTTDTQYF. The DNA for the CDR3 is TGTGCCATCAGCAGGGTCATTACTACCACAGATACGCAGTATTTT. The genes are TRBV10-3 and TRBJ2-3, with D possibly being TRBD1 (5 bases). Germline V gene sequence: CDR1 ENHRY, CDR2 SYGVKD. This CDR3 has 15 residues. V was trimmed by 6 bases and J by 2 bases, leaving 15 bases between them.